What follows is one T cell receptor beta chain and its context. Its antigen is still unknown. For unsorted PBMC, 300 ng DNA per replicate equaled about 30,000 T cell genomes. The assay was immunoSEQ multiplex PCR, and TCRdb's table has in-frame clones only and misses some. The sample yields around 480,000 clones, roughly 85% seen once. These data originate in a study of shared clonotypes between healthy human individuals. General study points: Deeper or shallower sequencing was expected to change how clonotypes are shared among donors. There were few donors, and this limited the genetic and exposure-history diversity represented.

The donors were all Caucasian adults (living in Nashville, Tennessee). This CDR3 spans 13 amino acids. Germline V gives CDR1 ENHRY, CDR2 SYGVKD. The V gene end was trimmed by 6 bases and the J gene end by 1 base; junction bases not matched to a gene: 1. The source is a woman in her forties in good health. Some clones in this sample may be carry-over from other donors' samples. The chain carries TRBV10-3 and TRBJ2-7, with 9 positions matching TRBD1. The sample was PBMCs. The CDR3: CAIRQGASYEQYF. The DNA of the CDR3 is TGTGCCATCAGACAGGGGGCTTCCTACGAGCAGTACTTC.